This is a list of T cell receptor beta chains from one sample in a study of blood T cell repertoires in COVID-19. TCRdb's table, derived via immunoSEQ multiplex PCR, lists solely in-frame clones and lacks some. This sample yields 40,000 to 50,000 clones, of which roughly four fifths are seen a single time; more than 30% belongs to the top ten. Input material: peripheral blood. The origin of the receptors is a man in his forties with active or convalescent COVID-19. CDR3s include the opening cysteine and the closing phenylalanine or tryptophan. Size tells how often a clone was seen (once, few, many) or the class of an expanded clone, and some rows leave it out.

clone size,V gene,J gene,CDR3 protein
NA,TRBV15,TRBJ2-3,CATSPSYTDTQYF
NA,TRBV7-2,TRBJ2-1,CASSLPRIQAGGSYNEQFF
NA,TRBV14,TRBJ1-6,CASSSSSSYNSPLHF
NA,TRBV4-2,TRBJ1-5,CASSPHPNSNQPQHF
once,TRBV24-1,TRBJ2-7,CATGGTVGEQYF
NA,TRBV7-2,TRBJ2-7,CASSLGLGYEQYF
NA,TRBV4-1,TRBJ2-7,CASSQGRGPVPGEQYF
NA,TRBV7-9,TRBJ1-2,CASSPRTQAGYGYTF
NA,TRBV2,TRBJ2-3,CASGGLAGGTDTQYF
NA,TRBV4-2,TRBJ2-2,CASSQGLNTGELFF
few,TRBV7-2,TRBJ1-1,CASSFGGQGAAFF
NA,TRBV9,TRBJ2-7,CASSRVLLDEQYF
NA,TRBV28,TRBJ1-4,CASSSGTTGEKLFF